The sequence of this T cell receptor (beta chain) was determined in a study of CD8 T cells in ankylosing spondylitis. General study findings and limits: Disease-linked clones bore a CD8+ phenotype and were relatively rare in peripheral blood. The clones that were linked to disease were reported to be significantly enriched in matched synovial fluid samples from ankylosing spondylitis patients. In ankylosing spondylitis blood, a motif of roughly 8 highly homologous TCR beta variants appeared characteristic.

Via MiXCR, TCRdb re-called the 5' RACE reads, giving one row per CDR3 protein. Among some 150,000 distinct CDR3 sequences listed, under 55% were seen once. V shed 0 bases and J shed 7 bases, with 16 bases lying between them. The CDR3 is 15 residues long. CDR1 and CDR2 from the germline V gene are SGDLS and YYNGEE. As for this clonotype: Its antigen is not known.

The chain uses TRBV9 and TRBJ1-1; a possible D gene is TRBD1 (5 bases). This sequence was found in a male donor with ankylosing spondylitis. Input material: synovial fluid, either unsorted or a sorted T cell fraction (not recorded which). The chain's CDR3 is CASSVDTMGPDEAFF. The CDR3 coding sequence is TGTGCCAGCAGCGTAGACACGATGGGGCCCGATGAAGCTTTCTTT.